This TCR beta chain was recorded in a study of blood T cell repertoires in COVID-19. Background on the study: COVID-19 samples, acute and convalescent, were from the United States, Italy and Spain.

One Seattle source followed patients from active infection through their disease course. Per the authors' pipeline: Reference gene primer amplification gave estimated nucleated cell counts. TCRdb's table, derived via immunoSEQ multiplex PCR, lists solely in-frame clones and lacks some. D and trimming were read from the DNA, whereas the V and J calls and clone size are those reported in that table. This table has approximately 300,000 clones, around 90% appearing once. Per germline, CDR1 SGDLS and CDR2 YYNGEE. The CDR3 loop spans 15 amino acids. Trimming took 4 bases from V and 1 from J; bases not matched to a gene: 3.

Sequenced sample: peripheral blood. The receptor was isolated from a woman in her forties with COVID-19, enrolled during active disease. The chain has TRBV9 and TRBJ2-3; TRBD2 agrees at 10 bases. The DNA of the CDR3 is TGTGCCAGCAGCTTCCTAGCGGGGGGCACAGATACGCAGTATTTT. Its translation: CASSFLAGGTDTQYF.